The 30 T cell receptor beta chains below all came from one sample that was sequenced in a study of blood T cell repertoires in COVID-19. Profiled with immunoSEQ multiplex PCR; TCRdb holds only in-frame clones, not every one. The repertoire holds fewer than 250,000 clones, with approximately 85% as singletons. Material for sequencing was PBMCs or T cells enriched from blood (not recorded which). These receptors all stem from a woman between 45 and 65 years old with acute COVID-19.

This sequence joins TRBV6-2 or TRBV6-3 and TRBJ1-2; D unclear. V was pared by 7 bases and J by 4 bases, with 10 bases between. CDR3 length: 12 residues. Germline loops: CDR1 MNHEY, CDR2 SVGEGT. Here the CDR3 DNA reads TGTGCCAGCAACCCACCCGGCTATGGCTACACCTTC. Protein product: CASNPPGYGYTF.

The V call is TRBV7-3, the J call TRBJ1-2, with D perhaps matching TRBD1 (6 bases). The CDR3 has 13 amino acids. Germline CDR1 reads SGHTA; CDR2 reads FQGTGA. V was trimmed by 5 bases and J by 5 bases, leaving 12 bases between them. As DNA, the CDR3 is TGTGCCAGCAGCACTTCCCAGGGGTATGGCTACACCTTC. Translation gives CASSTSQGYGYTF. The full variable domain, in which reference TRBV7-3 and TRBJ1-2 provide the parts outside the CDR3, is GAGVSQTPSNKVTEKGKYVELRCDPISGHTALYWYRQSLGQGPEFLIYFQGTGAADDSGLPNDRFFAVRPEGSVSTLKIQRTERGDSAVYLCASSTSQGYGYTFGSGTRLTVV.

The chain combines TRBV19 with TRBJ1-1; 8 nucleotides agree with TRBD1. Germline V lookup: CDR1 LNHDA, CDR2 SQIVND (reference sequence). J lost 6 bases, V lost 6 bases, and 9 bases had no gene match. This CDR3 contains 14 residues. In DNA, the CDR3 is TGTGCCAGTAGAAATGGACAGGGCTACTCTGAAGCTTTCTTT. This gives the protein CASRNGQGYSEAFF.

The chain combines TRBV30 with TRBJ2-2; 7 bases are shared with TRBD2. The CDR3 contains 16 residues. V shed 2 bases, J shed 5 bases, and the junction held 11 bases outside the gene matches. Looked up from germline, CDR1 is GTSNPN and CDR2 is SVGIG (reference sequence). In DNA, the CDR3 is TGTGCCTGGAGTAGGAGTGGCGGGGGAATAACCGGGGAGCTGTTTTTT. It codes for CAWSRSGGGITGELFF.

This clone was observed a handful of times. This chain links TRBV13 with TRBJ1-2; no clear D gene. The V end lost 5 bases, the J end lost 2 bases, and 12 bases lay between the germline ends. The germline gives CDR1 PRHDT, CDR2 FYEKMQ (reference sequence). The CDR3 extends over 14 amino acids. This CDR3 is CASSATGVNYGYTF. CDR3 bases: TGTGCCAGCAGCGCCACGGGAGTCAACTATGGCTACACCTTC. The complete variable domain, with remaining parts taken from reference TRBV13 and TRBJ1-2, reads AAGVIQSPRHLIKEKRETATLKCYPIPRHDTVYWYQQGPGQDPQFLISFYEKMQSDKGSIPDRFSAQQFSDYHSELNMSSLELGDSALYFCASSATGVNYGYTFGSGTRLTVV.

The CDR3 is CASSQDAGADTGELFF. The CDR3 DNA reads TGCGCCAGCAGCCAAGACGCAGGGGCCGACACCGGGGAGCTGTTTTTT. The chain carries TRBV4-1 and TRBJ2-2; D possibly corresponds to TRBD1 (6 bases). Germline V gene data show CDR1 as MGHRA and CDR2 as YSYEKL. This CDR3 has 16 amino acids. The germline V and J ends were trimmed by 0 bases and 3 bases, with 11 bases remaining between them.

The gene calls are TRBV16 and TRBJ2-1, with 10 bases lining up with TRBD2. This CDR3 contains 14 residues. CDR1 and CDR2 (germline): KGHSY, FQNENV. V trimming: 6 bases; J trimming: 8 bases; junction bases outside the gene matches: 7. CDR3 sequence (DNA): TGTGCCAGCAGTGTAGCGGGGGGTTCCGATGAGCAGTTCTTC. Translated, it gives CASSVAGGSDEQFF. Complete variable domain (other parts from reference TRBV16 and TRBJ2-1): GEEVAQTPKHLVRGEGQKAKLYCAPIKGHSYVFWYQQVLKNEFKFLISFQNENVFDETGMPKERFSAKCLPNSPCSLEIQATKLEDSAVYFCASSVAGGSDEQFFGPGTRLTVL.

CDR3 protein: CASSKGTAQEPYTF. CDR3 bases: TGCGCCAGCAGCAAAGGGACAGCCCAAGAACCCTACACCTTC. This chain joins TRBV5-1 and TRBJ1-2, with 7 bases fitting TRBD1. Germline trimming cut 4 bases from V and 10 bases from J; bases unmatched to any gene: 13. The CDR3 extends over 14 amino acids. Per germline, CDR1 SGHRS and CDR2 YFSETQ.

The chain recombines TRBV19 with TRBJ1-2; 7 bases are a match to TRBD1. Germline CDR1 reads LNHDA; CDR2 reads SQIVND (reference sequence). Trimming took 4 bases from V and 0 from J; bases not matched to a gene: 5. The length of the CDR3 is 15 residues. The CDR3: CASSNDRVSNYGYTF. The CDR3 DNA is TGTGCCAGTAGTAACGACAGGGTCTCTAACTATGGCTACACCTTC. Full variable domain (remainder filled in from reference TRBV19 and TRBJ1-2): DGGITQSPKYLFRKEGQNVTLSCEQNLNHDAMYWYRQDPGQGLRLIYYSQIVNDFQKGDIAEGYSVSREKKESFPLTVTSAQKNPTAFYLCASSNDRVSNYGYTFGSGTRLTVV.

This rearrangement joins TRBV5-1 to TRBJ1-4; no clear D gene. The germline gives CDR1 SGHRS, CDR2 YFSETQ. The CDR3 contains 14 residues. Trimming took 3 bases from V and 5 from J, leaving 11 bases between them. CDR3 region: CASSSSGLNEKLFF. DNA for the CDR3: TGCGCCAGCAGCTCATCAGGCTTGAATGAAAAACTGTTTTTT.

The chain recombines TRBV28 with TRBJ2-6; D perhaps matches TRBD2 (5 bases). This CDR3 region has 15 residues. Trimming took 8 bases from V and 0 from J, leaving 11 bases between them. Germline loops: CDR1 MDHEN, CDR2 SYDVKM. The CDR3 nucleotides are TGTGCCAGCTCCCCGGGATACTCTGGGGCCAACGTCCTGACTTTC. This sequence encodes CASSPGYSGANVLTF.

The rearrangement uses TRBV19 and TRBJ1-4; D is unclear. The CDR3 extends over 14 amino acids. V was pared by 5 bases and J by 7 bases, with 14 bases between. Germline CDR1 is LNHDA and CDR2 is SQIVND (reference sequence). CDR3 amino acids: CASSPGQRAEKLFF. The DNA of the CDR3 is TGTGCCAGTAGTCCAGGCCAGAGGGCTGAAAAACTGTTTTTT.

The rearrangement uses TRBV7-3 and TRBJ2-2, with TRBD2 identical over 12 bases. The CDR3 loop spans 17 amino acids. The V and J ends lost 5 bases and 5 bases, in that order; junction bases with no gene match: 9. CDR1 and CDR2 (germline): SGHTA, FQGTGA. The CDR3 region is CASSPVLAGGPTGELFF. The CDR3 region has the DNA TGTGCCAGCAGCCCCGTGCTAGCGGGGGGGCCGACCGGGGAGCTGTTTTTT. The complete variable domain, with remaining parts taken from reference TRBV7-3 and TRBJ2-2, reads GAGVSQTPSNKVTEKGKYVELRCDPISGHTALYWYRQSLGQGPEFLIYFQGTGAADDSGLPNDRFFAVRPEGSVSTLKIQRTERGDSAVYLCASSPVLAGGPTGELFFGEGSRLTVL.

The V and J genes are TRBV4-2 and TRBJ2-1; D unresolved. This CDR3 comprises 14 residues. Germline CDR1 reads LGHNA; CDR2 reads YNFKEQ. The V and J ends lost 0 bases and 8 bases respectively, with 11 bases between them. This CDR3 reads CASSQDRLRDEQFF. DNA for the CDR3: TGTGCCAGCAGCCAAGATAGGCTTCGGGATGAGCAGTTCTTC.

The chain couples TRBV6-5 to TRBJ1-1, with 9 bases that match TRBD1. Germline V lookup: CDR1 MNHEY, CDR2 SVGAGI. V lost 7 bases to trimming and J lost 3 bases; unmatched junction nucleotides: 9. This CDR3 is 15 amino acids long. The CDR3 region is CASNEMGQGYTEAFF. The CDR3 coding sequence is TGTGCCAGCAACGAAATGGGACAGGGATACACTGAAGCTTTCTTT.

The J gene is TRBJ1-4, the V gene TRBV7-9; weak D call: TRBD1 (5 bases). Germline lookup yields CDR1 SEHNR and CDR2 FQNEAQ (reference sequence). The CDR3 runs 16 residues. V shed 4 bases and J shed 8 bases, with 20 bases lying between them. DNA for the CDR3: TGTGCCAGCAGCTCCGTTGGCGCGGCCGGGGGAGAAAAACTGTTTTTT. This gives the protein CASSSVGAAGGEKLFF.

The rearrangement joins TRBV6-1 to TRBJ1-1, with 7 nucleotides matching TRBD1. V lost 3 bases, J lost 3 bases, and 10 bases stayed unmatched. The CDR3 contains 16 residues. Germline V gene data show CDR1 as MNHNS and CDR2 as SASEGT. This CDR3 is CASSELAGGRYTEAFF. Written as DNA, the CDR3 is TGTGCCAGCAGTGAGTTGGCAGGGGGAAGGTACACTGAAGCTTTCTTT.

This chain links TRBV21-1 with TRBJ1-1; the listed D gene, TRBD1, was not tested against the DNA. TRBV21-1 is designated a pseudogene. CDR3 size: 15 residues. This chain's CDR3 is CASSKTGAGDTEAFF. For the CDR3, the DNA is TGTGCCAGCAGCAAAACAGGAGCAGGGGACACTGAAGCTTTCTTT.

The V and J genes are TRBV2 and TRBJ2-5; 11 bases align to TRBD2. Trimming cost V 6 bases and J 0 bases; bases outside gene matches: 9. This CDR3 spans 17 amino acids. CDR1 and CDR2 (germline): SNHLY, FYNNEI. CDR3 amino acids: CASSPLAGEPNQETQYF. Written as DNA, the CDR3 is TGTGCCAGCAGCCCACTAGCGGGGGAGCCGAACCAAGAGACCCAGTACTTC.

The chain employs TRBV19 and TRBJ1-1; TRBD1 matches at 8 bases. The CDR3 has 13 residues. J was trimmed by 13 bases and V by 7 bases; bases with no gene match: 14. Germline-derived CDR1 and CDR2 are LNHDA and SQIVND (reference sequence). Here the CDR3 reads CASTPLWGQDFFF. CDR3 nucleotides: TGTGCCAGTACCCCCCTTTGGGGACAGGACTTTTTCTTT. Looking up the rest from reference TRBV19 and TRBJ1-1 gives the full variable domain: DGGITQSPKYLFRKEGQNVTLSCEQNLNHDAMYWYRQDPGQGLRLIYYSQIVNDFQKGDIAEGYSVSREKKESFPLTVTSAQKNPTAFYLCASTPLWGQDFFFGQGTRLTVV.

The rearrangement links TRBV4-1 to TRBJ1-4, with 11 bases lining up with TRBD1. Germline CDR1 MGHRA, CDR2 YSYEKL. V was pared by 4 bases and J by 6 bases, with 4 bases of the junction left unmatched. The CDR3 sequence is 15 residues long. In DNA, the CDR3 is TGCGCCAGCAGCCCCCCGGGACAGGGGGATGAAAAACTGTTTTTT. Its protein is CASSPPGQGDEKLFF.

The V call is TRBV30, the J call TRBJ1-1; D is unclear. The CDR3 totals 13 residues. V lost 8 bases and J 0 bases, leaving 13 bases between the germline ends. Germline V gene data show CDR1 as GTSNPN and CDR2 as SVGIG (reference sequence). In nucleotides, the CDR3 is TGTGCCACAGACCGGCAGCTGAACACTGAAGCTTTCTTT. Protein sequence: CATDRQLNTEAFF.

V and J are TRBV5-1 and TRBJ2-6; D unresolved. The V and J ends lost 0 bases and 1 base respectively, with 5 bases between them. In germline, CDR1 is SGHRS, CDR2 YFSETQ. The CDR3 covers 15 residues. CDR3 DNA: TGCGCCAGCAGCTTGGTAGAGTCTGGGGCCAACGTCCTGACTTTC. Translated, it gives CASSLVESGANVLTF.

This chain connects TRBV12-5 to TRBJ1-5, with a weak D call TRBD1 (5 bases). This CDR3 contains 17 residues. V was pared by 1 base and J by 2 bases, with 15 bases between. Germline V gene data show CDR1 as LGHNT and CDR2 as FRNRAP. The CDR3 DNA sequence: TGTGCTAGTGGTTTGGGTTTGGGGCAGGGCGGCAATCAGCCCCAGCATTTT. Translation: CASGLGLGQGGNQPQHF.

The rearrangement uses TRBV5-8 and TRBJ2-1, with 8 positions matching TRBD1. The germline CDR1 and CDR2 sequences are SGHTS and YDEGEE. This CDR3 is 14 amino acids long. V gave up 5 bases and J gave up 8 bases; unmatched junction bases: 9. The CDR3: CASSKDRVVDEQFF. CDR3 nucleotides: TGTGCCAGCAGTAAGGACAGGGTGGTCGATGAGCAGTTCTTC.

V is TRBV5-1 and J is TRBJ2-6, with D perhaps TRBD2 (5 bases). CDR3 length equals 17 residues. The V and J ends lost 0 bases and 1 base respectively, with 11 bases between them. Germline V gene data show CDR1 as SGHRS and CDR2 as YFSETQ. The CDR3 nucleotides read TGCGCCAGCAGCTTGGCTAGCATTACGTCTGGGGCCAACGTCCTGACTTTC. Protein product: CASSLASITSGANVLTF.

The table lists this clone with a few counts. The chain joins TRBV5-1 to TRBJ2-7; the D gene is possibly TRBD1 (5 bases). The germline V and J ends were trimmed by 2 bases and 3 bases, with 15 bases remaining between them. The CDR3 is made up of 15 amino acids. The germline gives CDR1 SGHRS, CDR2 YFSETQ. CDR3 in amino acids: CASSFDSSGIYEQYF. CDR3 nucleotide sequence: TGCGCCAGCAGCTTTGACTCGTCAGGGATCTACGAGCAGTACTTC.

The chain employs TRBV30 and TRBJ1-1; 8 bases are a match to TRBD1. The CDR3 is made up of 10 amino acids. Germline CDR1 and CDR2: GTSNPN and SVGIG (reference sequence). The J segment lost 8 bases and the V segment lost 8 bases, leaving 4 bases of the junction unmatched. CDR3 nucleotides: TGTGCCGGGCACAGGGGGGAAGCTTTCTTT. Residues: CAGHRGEAFF.

This chain joins TRBV18 and TRBJ1-2; no clear D. V was clipped by 3 bases and J by 2 bases, with 10 bases between them. CDR1 is KGHSH and CDR2 is LQKENI in the germline V gene. The CDR3 extends over 14 amino acids. The CDR3 sequence: CASSPATENYGYTF. DNA for the CDR3: TGTGCCAGCTCACCGGCCACAGAAAACTATGGCTACACCTTC.

The chain combines TRBV5-1 with TRBJ2-1; D call uncertain. Germline lookup yields CDR1 SGHRS and CDR2 YFSETQ. CDR3 length: 13 residues. With 1 base removed from V and 5 bases from J, the gap between germline ends came to 7 bases. The CDR3 protein is CASSLRDNNEQFF. The DNA of the CDR3 is TGCGCCAGCAGCTTGCGCGACAACAATGAGCAGTTCTTC.